What follows are 7 T cell receptor beta chains derived from one specimen sequenced in a study of blood T cells in healthy people across ages. Primers used in a second PCR of about 6 to 11 cycles were a sample-barcoded 5' primer and a J-beta primer mix. TCRdb independently ran MiXCR on the 5' RACE reads; one entry per CDR3 protein. The sample lists about 680,000 distinct CDR3 sequences; 45% to 50% were seen once. Sequenced sample: blood. These receptors were taken from a woman aged 60 to 75 in good health.

The chain links TRBV29-1 to TRBJ1-1; D is undetermined. Germline CDR1 and CDR2: SQVTM and ANQGSEA. V was shortened by 1 base and J by 1 base, with 10 bases between the two germline ends. The CDR3 is 14 amino acids. Written as DNA, the CDR3 is TGCAGCGTTGAAGGGCGATTAAGGAACACTGAAGCTTTCTTT. Amino acid sequence: CSVEGRLRNTEAFF.

This clonotype has at least ten counts. V is TRBV20-1 and J is TRBJ2-5; weak D call: TRBD2 (6 bases). CDR1 and CDR2 (germline): DFQATT, SNEGSKA (reference sequence). The V and J ends lost 5 bases and 5 bases respectively, with 12 bases between them. The length of the CDR3 is 12 residues. This chain's CDR3 is CSAVLAQETQYF. The CDR3 DNA reads TGCAGTGCTGTCCTAGCGCAGGAGACCCAGTACTTC.

The rearrangement uses TRBV6-5 and TRBJ1-5; D is unclear. The V end was cut by 6 bases, the J end by 7 bases, with 13 bases between. The germline CDR1 and CDR2 sequences are MNHEY and SVGAGI. CDR3 length: 13 amino acids. In nucleotides, the CDR3 is TGTGCCAGCAGCCGGGAGGGTGGGCAGCCCCAGCATTTT. Its protein product is CASSREGGQPQHF.

The chain uses TRBV18 and TRBJ2-5; tentatively, D is TRBD2 (6 bases). This CDR3 spans 15 amino acids. Per germline, CDR1 KGHSH and CDR2 LQKENI. Trimming removed 0 bases at V and 4 bases at J, with 12 bases between. The CDR3: CASSPPVEGGETQYF. The CDR3 DNA reads as TGTGCCAGCTCACCACCCGTGGAGGGCGGAGAGACCCAGTACTTC.

The chain uses TRBV30 and TRBJ1-3; TRBD1 aligns across 7 bases. Unmatched junction bases numbered 10, after V lost 2 bases and J lost 6 bases. This CDR3 comprises 15 residues. Germline CDR1 reads GTSNPN; CDR2 reads SVGIG (reference sequence). The CDR3 loop is CAWSTQGFLENTIYF. In DNA, the CDR3 is TGTGCCTGGAGTACACAGGGGTTTTTGGAAAACACCATATATTTT.

This clonotype was seen more than once but under ten times. V and J are TRBV12-3 or TRBV12-4 and TRBJ2-3; D is ambiguous. The V end lost 7 bases, the J end lost 3 bases, and 11 bases lay between the germline ends. This CDR3 has 13 residues. CDR3 sequence: CASTRRLTDTQYF. CDR3 DNA sequence: TGTGCCAGCACCAGAAGACTGACAGATACGCAGTATTTT.

This chain connects TRBV2 to TRBJ1-1; D may be TRBD1 (5 bases). This CDR3 comprises 15 residues. V was clipped by 4 bases and J by 1 base, with 13 bases between them. CDR1 and CDR2 from the germline V gene are SNHLY and FYNNEI. The CDR3 region has the DNA TGTGCCAGCAGTGTGCAGGGAGTTAGGAACACTGAAGCTTTCTTT. It yields the protein CASSVQGVRNTEAFF.